These 4 T cell receptor beta chains originate from one sample sequenced in a study of response to subunit inactivated influenza vaccine. TCRdb itself ran the RT-PCR reads through MiXCR, one entry per CDR3 protein. The table shows approximately 570,000 distinct CDR3 sequences, with 7.6% occurring only once. The sequences come from PBMCs from blood, collected around 25 months after vaccination. These receptor sequences come from a man aged 50 to 75 who received an inactivated influenza vaccine.

The sample holds many counts of this clonotype. The chain has TRBV7-2 and TRBJ2-2; TRBD1 matches at 9 bases. The CDR3 is 14 amino acids. V shed 8 bases and J 7 bases; nucleotides not matched to a gene: 8. Per germline, CDR1 SGHTA and CDR2 FQGNSA. The CDR3 nucleotides are TGTGCCAGCCTCCAACAGGGGGCAAGCGGGGAGCTGTTTTTT. This translates into CASLQQGASGELFF. The full variable domain, with the rest looked up from reference TRBV7-2 and TRBJ2-2, is GAGVSQSPSNKVTEKGKDVELRCDPISGHTALYWYRQSLGQGLEFLIYFQGNSAPDKSGLPSDRFSAERTGGSVSTLTIQRTQQEDSAVYLCASLQQGASGELFFGEGSRLTVL.

The chain employs TRBV4-3 and TRBJ2-7; no firm D call. V was shortened by 0 bases and J by 4 bases, with 7 bases between the two germline ends. CDR1 is LGHNA and CDR2 is YSLEER in the germline V gene. This CDR3 is 13 amino acids long. Written as DNA, the CDR3 is TGCGCCAGCAGCCAAGATTCGACTTACGAGCAGTACTTC. Its translation: CASSQDSTYEQYF.

This clonotype was detected a few times. The chain carries TRBV6-2 or TRBV6-3 and TRBJ2-1, with 9 bases fitting TRBD2. V lost 2 bases, J lost 9 bases, and 8 bases stayed unmatched. The CDR3 is 15 residues long. CDR1 MNHEY and CDR2 SVGEGT come from the germline V gene. CDR3 DNA: TGTGCCAGCAGTTACGGGCTAGCGGGGCTAGGTGAGCAGTTCTTC. Translated: CASSYGLAGLGEQFF.

The CDR3 spells CSARTVTTDTQYF. CDR3 DNA: TGCAGTGCTAGAACAGTGACCACAGATACGCAGTATTTT. V gene TRBV20-1 combines with J gene TRBJ2-3; D uncertain. Germline CDR1 reads DFQATT; CDR2 reads SNEGSKA (reference sequence). V was cut by 2 bases and J by 2 bases, with 8 bases left in between. The CDR3 has 13 amino acids.